Below are 12 T cell receptor beta chains sequenced from a single sample in a study of blood T cell repertoires in COVID-19. Profiled with immunoSEQ multiplex PCR; TCRdb holds only in-frame clones, not every one. The sample lists 200,000 to 300,000 clones; approximately 90% were seen once. The sequenced sample consisted of peripheral blood. The receptors were gathered from a woman younger than 45 with COVID-19, enrolled during active disease.

The rearrangement joins TRBV28 to TRBJ1-6; the D gene is possibly TRBD1 (5 bases). The V gene lost 3 bases and the J gene lost 6 bases, with 9 bases spanning the gap. The CDR3 loop spans 14 amino acids. The germline CDR1 and CDR2 sequences are MDHEN and SYDVKM. CDR3 sequence (DNA): TGTGCCAGCAGTTTTCAGGGAGGTAATTCACCCCTCCACTTT. It translates to CASSFQGGNSPLHF.

The chain uses TRBV12-3 or TRBV12-4 and TRBJ2-1, with D maybe TRBD2 (5 bases). There are 13 residues in the CDR3. V was shortened by 5 bases and J by 9 bases, with 14 bases between the two germline ends. This CDR3 is CASSQGSLAEQFF. The CDR3 DNA is TGTGCCAGCAGTCAAGGGAGCTTAGCTGAGCAGTTCTTC.

This clone was counted between two and nine times. The chain couples TRBV5-4 to TRBJ1-1; 9 positions agree with TRBD1. Germline V gene sequence: CDR1 SGHNT, CDR2 YYREEE (reference sequence). The V segment lost 4 bases and the J segment 5 bases; nucleotides outside the gene matches: 9. The CDR3 consists of 15 residues. The CDR3 is CASSQIQGAGTEAFF. The DNA of the CDR3 is TGTGCCAGCAGCCAGATACAGGGGGCGGGAACTGAAGCTTTCTTT.

V is TRBV5-6 and J is TRBJ2-2; 11 bases fit TRBD2. The V and J ends lost 6 bases and 6 bases, in that order; junction bases with no gene match: 10. There are 16 residues in the CDR3. The germline V gene has CDR1 SGHDT and CDR2 YYEEEE. CDR3 protein: CASNLVAGGPAGELFF. The CDR3 bases are TGTGCCAGCAACCTCGTAGCGGGAGGGCCGGCCGGGGAGCTGTTTTTT. Variable domain in full (rest from reference TRBV5-6 and TRBJ2-2): DAGVTQSPTHLIKTRGQQVTLRCSPKSGHDTVSWYQQALGQGPQFIFQYYEEEERQRGNFPDRFSGHQFPNYSSELNVNALLLGDSALYLCASNLVAGGPAGELFFGEGSRLTVL.

The V call is TRBV25-1, the J call TRBJ1-2, with D possibly being TRBD1 (6 bases). The CDR3 sequence is 15 residues long. V lost 2 bases and J 4 bases, leaving 14 bases between the germline ends. The germline CDR1 and CDR2 sequences are MGHDK and SYGVNS. The chain's CDR3 is CASSEGGWLAYGYTF. CDR3 DNA sequence: TGTGCCAGCAGTGAAGGGGGCTGGCTGGCCTATGGCTACACCTTC.

CDR3 sequence reads: CASSPHTGGGYTF. CDR3 DNA sequence: TGTGCCAGCAGTCCTCACACAGGGGGTGGCTACACCTTC. The chain links TRBV27 to TRBJ1-2, with 8 bases that match TRBD1. The CDR3 extends over 13 amino acids. The trim removed 5 bases at V and 7 bases at J, leaving 6 bases unmatched. CDR1 and CDR2 from the germline V gene are MNHEY and SMNVEV (reference sequence).

The chain links TRBV29-1 to TRBJ2-1; TRBD2 agrees at 13 bases. Germline CDR1 reads SQVTM; CDR2 reads ANQGSEA. There are 13 residues in the CDR3. V trimming: 8 bases; J trimming: 12 bases; junction bases outside the gene matches: 10. The CDR3 protein is CSLGLAGSPGQFF. CDR3 nucleotide sequence: TGCAGCTTGGGACTAGCGGGGTCTCCTGGGCAGTTCTTC.

This clone was detected once. V is TRBV21-1 and J is TRBJ2-7; the table's D call of TRBD1 was not tested on the DNA. TRBV21-1 is flagged as a pseudogene. CDR3 length: 13 amino acids. The CDR3 nucleotides are TGTGCCAGCAGCCGCCGGGACAGGCCATTGACGGACTTC. Translated, it gives CASSRRDRPLTDF.

The chain couples TRBV7-2 to TRBJ2-2, with TRBD2 as a possible D gene (6 bases). Germline CDR1 and CDR2: SGHTA and FQGNSA. The V end lost 5 bases, the J end lost 2 bases, and 15 bases lay between the germline ends. The CDR3 length is 16 residues. The CDR3 nucleotides read TGTGCCAGCAGCCCAAGGGGCGGGGTTAACACCGGGGAGCTGTTTTTT. Translated: CASSPRGGVNTGELFF.

Only one count was recorded for this clone. The J gene is TRBJ2-1, the V gene TRBV5-1; 8 bases map to TRBD2. There are 15 residues in the CDR3. Germline CDR1 reads SGHRS; CDR2 reads YFSETQ. J was trimmed by 6 bases and V by 2 bases; bases with no gene match: 7. Here the CDR3 reads CASSFATSETNEQFF. CDR3 bases: TGCGCCAGCAGCTTTGCGACTAGCGAGACCAATGAGCAGTTCTTC.

This clone showed up just a few times. The rearrangement uses TRBV18 and TRBJ1-3, with 8 bases that match TRBD1. This CDR3 spans 16 amino acids. Losses at the gene ends were 3 bases for V and 0 bases for J; bases not matched to a gene: 4. Germline V gene data show CDR1 as KGHSH and CDR2 as LQKENI. CDR3 in amino acids: CASSPQQGDSGNTIYF. CDR3 in DNA: TGTGCCAGCTCACCCCAACAGGGGGACTCTGGAAACACCATATATTTT.

There are a few counts of this clone. This rearrangement joins TRBV12-3 or TRBV12-4 to TRBJ1-2; no clear D. V dropped 6 bases and J dropped 2 bases, with 10 bases sitting between them. The CDR3 runs to 13 residues. CDR3 sequence: CASRKTENYGYTF. The DNA of the CDR3 is TGTGCCAGCAGAAAAACAGAGAACTATGGCTACACCTTC.